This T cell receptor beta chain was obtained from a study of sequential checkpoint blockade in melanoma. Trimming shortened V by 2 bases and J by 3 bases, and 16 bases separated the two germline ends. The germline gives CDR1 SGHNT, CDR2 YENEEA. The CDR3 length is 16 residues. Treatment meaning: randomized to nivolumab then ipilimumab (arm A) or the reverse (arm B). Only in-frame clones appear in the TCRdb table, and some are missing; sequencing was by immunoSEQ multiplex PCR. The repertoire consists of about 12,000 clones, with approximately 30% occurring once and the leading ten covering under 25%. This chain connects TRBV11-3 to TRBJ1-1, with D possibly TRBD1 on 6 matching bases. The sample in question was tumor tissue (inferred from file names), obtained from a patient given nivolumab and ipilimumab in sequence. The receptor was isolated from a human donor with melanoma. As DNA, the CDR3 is TGTGCCAGCAGCTTAAGGACAGTTCGGGCGGACACTGAAGCTTTCTTT. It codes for CASSLRTVRADTEAFF.